This T cell receptor beta chain comes out of a study of regulatory T cells in long-lasting Graves disease. Germline V CDR1 and CDR2: DFQATT, SNEGSKA (reference sequence). The CDR3 is made up of 15 amino acids. The J segment lost 5 bases and the V segment lost 0 bases, leaving 5 bases of the junction unmatched. The authors built TCR beta libraries using iRepertoire HTBI primers and Arm-PCR of CDR3 regions. TCRdb independently ran MiXCR on the multiplex PCR reads; one entry per CDR3 protein. The data contain 650,000 to 850,000 distinct CDR3 sequences, approximately 29% of them singletons. Time point in this sample: persistent/refractory GD, antithyroid drugs over 5 years with positive TRAb. After RNA was extracted from PBMCs, the TCR library was made from it. Per American Thyroid Association guidelines, Graves' disease was diagnosed. Recruitment took place at an endocrinology department in Xi'an, China.

The V call is TRBV20-1, the J call TRBJ2-3, with 10 bases matching TRBD1. The sequence derives from a female donor with Graves disease. The sequencing used peripheral blood mononuclear cells (PBMCs), collected when the disease was refractory, from a patient treated with antithyroid drugs. The chain's CDR3 is CSARDSGTGVDTQYF. In nucleotides, the CDR3 is TGCAGTGCTAGAGATTCAGGGACAGGGGTAGATACGCAGTATTTT.